This TCR beta chain stems from a study of shared clonotypes between healthy human individuals. Study-level background: CD8 memory received one plate per donor, CD8 naive two, CD4 memory three and CD4 naive three.

Turning to this clone: The antigen is undetermined.

As processed by the authors: There were no quality scores in the junction-only immunoSEQ sequences, so filtering differed. Produced via immunoSEQ multiplex PCR; TCRdb's table is partial and in-frame only. That table gives V, J and clone size, and the DNA gave D and trimming. The profile covers 2,500,000 or so clones, with over 85% appearing a single time and about 0.13% taken by the ten largest. General observations from the study: On the whole, naive subsets had larger estimated richness than memory subsets had.

V lost 5 bases to trimming and J lost 0 bases, with 16 bases between them. This CDR3 comprises 16 residues. Germline V CDR1 and CDR2: KGHSH, LQKENI. This clonotype was sampled from a man aged 18 to 29 in good health. The J gene is TRBJ1-1, the V gene TRBV18, with D hard to call. Sequencing was carried out using naive CD4+ T cells sorted from blood. Stated subset: CD45RA+ positively selected. CDR3 nucleotides: TGTGCCAGCTCAGAATACGTCTCTGCTGTGAACACTGAAGCTTTCTTT. This gives the protein CASSEYVSAVNTEAFF.